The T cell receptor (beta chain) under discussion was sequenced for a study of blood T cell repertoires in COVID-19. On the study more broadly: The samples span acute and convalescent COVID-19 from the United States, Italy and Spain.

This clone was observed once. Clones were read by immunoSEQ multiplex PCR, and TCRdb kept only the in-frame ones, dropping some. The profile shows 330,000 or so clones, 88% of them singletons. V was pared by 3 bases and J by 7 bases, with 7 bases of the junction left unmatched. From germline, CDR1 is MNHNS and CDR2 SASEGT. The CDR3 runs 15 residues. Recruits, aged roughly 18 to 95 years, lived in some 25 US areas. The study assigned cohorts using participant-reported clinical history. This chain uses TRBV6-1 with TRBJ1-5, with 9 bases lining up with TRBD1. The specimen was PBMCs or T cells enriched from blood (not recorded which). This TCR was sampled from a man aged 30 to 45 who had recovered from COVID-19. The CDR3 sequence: CASSEGQGLSQPQHF. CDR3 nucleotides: TGTGCCAGCAGTGAGGGACAGGGACTCAGCCAGCCCCAGCATTTT.